This T cell receptor (beta chain) comes out of a study of neoadjuvant anti-PD-1 for oral cavity cancer. Study background: Most patients had three to four biweekly doses of 3 mg/kg nivolumab before resection. Findings and caveats of the study: Only a few patients per response group were TCR-analyzed; validation needed.

With regard to this clone: Its antigen is undetermined.

Time point meaning: after neoadjuvant nivolumab, at surgical resection. PBMCs were not maintained or expanded in culture before analysis. Deletions cut 2 bases from V and 2 bases from J, with 19 bases between. Looked up from germline, CDR1 is GTSNPN and CDR2 is SVGIG (reference sequence). There are 16 residues in the CDR3. Sequenced by immunoSEQ multiplex PCR; TCRdb stores in-frame clones only, minus some. In the table there are roughly 14,000 clones, roughly 70% of which are singletons. V and J are TRBV30 and TRBJ2-7, with D possibly TRBD2 on 6 matching bases. The source material was PBMCs, sampled after nivolumab (anti-PD-1) treatment. This TCR came from a person between 40 and 85 years old with oral cavity squamous cell carcinoma. CDR3 sequence reads: CAWSPPAGRVTYEQYF. CDR3 DNA: TGTGCCTGGAGTCCCCCCGCGGGACGGGTTACCTACGAGCAGTACTTC. The whole variable domain, filled in from reference TRBV30 and TRBJ2-7, reads SQTIHQWPATLVQPVGSPLSLECTVEGTSNPNLYWYRQAAGRGLQLLFYSVGIGQISSEVPQNLSASRPQDRQFILSSKKLLLSDSGFYLCAWSPPAGRVTYEQYFGPGTRLTVT.